The 32 T cell receptor beta chains below were found in one sample sequenced in a study of shared clonotypes between healthy human individuals. Method: immunoSEQ multiplex PCR; TCRdb's copy keeps in-frame clones and lacks some. The sample has 2 million to 2.5 million clones; 85% to 95% are singletons. Specimen: naive CD4+ T cells from PBMCs. Noted subset: CD45RA+ positively selected. Receptors originate from a man between 18 and 29 years old in good health. Some clones in this sample may be carry-over from other donors' samples.

The gene calls are TRBV9 and TRBJ2-1; 13 bases match TRBD2. CDR1 is SGDLS and CDR2 is YYNGEE in the germline V gene. The CDR3 is 16 amino acids. V lost 2 bases to trimming and J lost 5 bases; unmatched junction nucleotides: 4. CDR3: CASSVRTSGSDNEQFF. The CDR3 DNA follows: TGTGCCAGCAGCGTTCGGACTAGCGGGAGCGACAATGAGCAGTTCTTC.

The genes are TRBV9 and TRBJ2-1; D may be TRBD2 (6 bases). This CDR3 spans 15 amino acids. CDR1 SGDLS and CDR2 YYNGEE come from the germline V gene. With 0 bases removed from V and 5 bases from J, the gap between germline ends came to 12 bases. CDR3 protein: CASSVDGRGDNEQFF. The CDR3 DNA is TGTGCCAGCAGCGTAGACGGGAGAGGGGACAATGAGCAGTTCTTC.

The V and J genes are TRBV21-1 and TRBJ2-3; the table assigns TRBD2, which was not confirmed against the DNA. TRBV21-1 counts as a pseudogene. The CDR3 extends over 18 amino acids. The CDR3 reads CASSADIGLAGKTDTQYF. For the CDR3, the DNA is TGTGCCAGCAGCGCGGACATTGGACTAGCGGGAAAAACAGATACGCAGTATTTT.

V gene TRBV28 combines with J gene TRBJ2-3, with unresolved D. CDR1 and CDR2 (germline): MDHEN, SYDVKM. With 3 bases removed from V and 6 bases from J, the gap between germline ends came to 16 bases. The CDR3 has 15 residues. The CDR3 sequence: CASSFLTPAGDTQYF. The CDR3 bases are TGTGCCAGCAGTTTTCTGACTCCAGCCGGGGATACGCAGTATTTT. The entire variable domain, with the rest obtained from reference TRBV28 and TRBJ2-3, is as follows: DVKVTQSSRYLVKRTGEKVFLECVQDMDHENMFWYRQDPGLGLRLIYFSYDVKMKEKGDIPEGYSVSREKKERFSLILESASTNQTSMYLCASSFLTPAGDTQYFGPGTRLTVL.

DNA for the CDR3: TGTGCCAGCCAGGGCCGGAGAGGCTCCAATGAGCAGTTCTTC. Protein product: CASQGRRGSNEQFF. The V gene is TRBV2, the J gene TRBJ2-1, with D possibly TRBD1 on 5 matching bases. Looked up from germline, CDR1 is SNHLY and CDR2 is FYNNEI. The CDR3 runs 14 residues. V was pared by 8 bases and J by 6 bases, with 17 bases between.

The chain links TRBV2 to TRBJ2-4; 8 bases are a match to TRBD2. Germline CDR1 SNHLY, CDR2 FYNNEI. The length of the CDR3 is 14 residues. V trimming: 6 bases; J trimming: 8 bases; junction bases outside the gene matches: 9. The CDR3, as DNA: TGTGCCAGCAGGTCGGGAGGGCCAATATACATTCAGTACTTC. Residues: CASRSGGPIYIQYF.

This clone was seen a handful of times. The chain employs TRBV5-4 and TRBJ1-2, with 9 bases matching TRBD1. CDR3 length: 15 amino acids. Germline CDR1 SGHNT, CDR2 YYREEE (reference sequence). Germline trimming cut 6 bases from V and 4 bases from J; bases unmatched to any gene: 10. CDR3 bases: TGTGCCAGCACCCCTGTCGGGACAGGGATCTATGGCTACACCTTC. This codes for CASTPVGTGIYGYTF.

J is TRBJ2-3 and V is TRBV7-9; 8 nucleotides agree with TRBD1. This CDR3 is built from 16 residues. V gave up 3 bases and J gave up 2 bases; unmatched junction bases: 7. Germline V gene lookup returns CDR1 SEHNR and CDR2 FQNEAQ (reference sequence). The CDR3 spells CASSFSAGGSTDTQYF. As DNA, the CDR3 is TGTGCCAGCAGCTTTTCGGCAGGGGGCTCCACAGATACGCAGTATTTT.

This clone was seen a single time. The rearrangement links TRBV11-1 to TRBJ2-1; 7 nucleotides line up with TRBD1. The CDR3 consists of 13 residues. The germline V gene encodes CDR1 SGHAT and CDR2 FQDESV (reference sequence). Losses at the gene ends were 5 bases for V and 4 bases for J; bases not matched to a gene: 2. The CDR3 bases are TGTGCCAGCAGCCTGACAGGGTACAATGAGCAGTTCTTC. Its translation is CASSLTGYNEQFF.

This clone was detected only once. This sequence joins TRBV29-1 and TRBJ2-7; D may be TRBD1 (6 bases). CDR1 is SQVTM, CDR2 ANQGSEA, per germline. Trimming removed 1 base at V and 4 bases at J, with 11 bases between. This CDR3 contains 13 residues. CDR3 sequence (DNA): TGCAGCGTTGAAGGGGACAAAGCGTACGAGCAGTACTTC. Its protein product is CSVEGDKAYEQYF.

This chain links TRBV10-3 with TRBJ1-5; TRBD1 is a possible D gene (5 bases). This CDR3 is 15 amino acids long. With 0 bases removed from V and 1 base from J, the gap between germline ends came to 7 bases. In germline, CDR1 is ENHRY, CDR2 SYGVKD. The chain's CDR3 is CAISESWDSNQPQHF. CDR3 in DNA: TGTGCCATCAGTGAGTCGTGGGACAGCAATCAGCCCCAGCATTTT.

This clone has only one observation. CDR3 region: CASSWDRGYEQYF. The CDR3 DNA reads TGTGCCAGCAGCTGGGACAGGGGCTACGAGCAGTACTTC. The chain links TRBV7-2 to TRBJ2-7; 10 nucleotides match TRBD1. Germline CDR1 and CDR2: SGHTA and FQGNSA. Trimming cost V 4 bases and J 3 bases; bases outside gene matches: 0. The CDR3 is 13 residues long. Using reference TRBV7-2 and TRBJ2-7 for the parts outside the CDR3, the full variable domain is GAGVSQSPSNKVTEKGKDVELRCDPISGHTALYWYRQSLGQGLEFLIYFQGNSAPDKSGLPSDRFSAERTGGSVSTLTIQRTQQEDSAVYLCASSWDRGYEQYFGPGTRLTVT.

The CDR3 spells CASSLGGQGSPLHF. As DNA, the CDR3 is TGTGCCAGCAGCTTAGGGGGACAGGGTTCACCCCTCCACTTT. This chain links TRBV7-9 with TRBJ1-6, with 9 bases aligning to TRBD1. V was clipped by 1 base and J by 9 bases; unmatched bases: 1. Germline V lookup: CDR1 SEHNR, CDR2 FQNEAQ (reference sequence). The CDR3 consists of 14 residues.

The gene calls are TRBV5-1 and TRBJ1-4, with 8 positions matching TRBD1. V lost 4 bases, J lost 4 bases, and 6 bases stayed unmatched. Germline V gene lookup returns CDR1 SGHRS and CDR2 YFSETQ. The CDR3 has 15 amino acids. CDR3 coding DNA: TGCGCCAGCAGCCGACCGGACAGGGATAATGAAAAACTGTTTTTT. Its translation is CASSRPDRDNEKLFF.

This chain links TRBV2 with TRBJ2-1; 10 nucleotides agree with TRBD1. There are 14 residues in the CDR3. The germline CDR1 and CDR2 sequences are SNHLY and FYNNEI. V was clipped by 7 bases and J by 5 bases; unmatched bases: 5. The CDR3 nucleotides read TGTGCCAGCACCACCGGGACAGGGGACAATGAGCAGTTCTTC. It specifies CASTTGTGDNEQFF. Filled out from reference TRBV2 and TRBJ2-1, the complete variable domain reads EPEVTQTPSHQVTQMGQEVILRCVPISNHLYFYWYRQILGQKVEFLVSFYNNEISEKSEIFDDQFSVERPDGSNFTLKIRSTKLEDSAMYFCASTTGTGDNEQFFGPGTRLTVL.

V is TRBV25-1 and J is TRBJ2-7, with TRBD2 identical over 10 bases. The CDR3 has 16 amino acids. V trimming: 3 bases; J trimming: 0 bases; junction bases outside the gene matches: 5. Germline CDR1 and CDR2: MGHDK and SYGVNS. CDR3 nucleotides: TGTGCCAGCAGTGAGCTGACTAGCGGGTCCTCCTACGAGCAGTACTTC. Translating it yields CASSELTSGSSYEQYF.

CDR3 residues: CASLDRAYTEAFF. The DNA of the CDR3 is TGTGCCAGCCTTGACAGGGCGTACACTGAAGCTTTCTTT. This chain connects TRBV2 to TRBJ1-1; 7 bases map to TRBD1. The CDR3 is 13 amino acids. V dropped 8 bases and J dropped 3; count of bases not matched to a gene: 6. CDR1 SNHLY and CDR2 FYNNEI come from the germline V gene.

The chain has TRBV15 and TRBJ1-5; D is unresolved. V dropped 2 bases and J dropped 1 base, with 9 bases sitting between them. Germline V gene sequence: CDR1 LNHNV, CDR2 YYDKDF (reference sequence). This CDR3 region has 15 residues. The CDR3 bases are TGTGCCACCAGCAGAACTCCGACCAGCAATCAGCCCCAGCATTTT. Amino acid sequence: CATSRTPTSNQPQHF. Variable domain in full (rest from reference TRBV15 and TRBJ1-5): DAMVIQNPRYQVTQFGKPVTLSCSQTLNHNVMYWYQQKSSQAPKLLFHYYDKDFNNEADTPDNFQSRRPNTSFCFLDIRSPGLGDTAMYLCATSRTPTSNQPQHFGDGTRLSIL.

This clone came up once. This chain uses TRBV9 with TRBJ2-1; possible D gene TRBD2, 6 bases. Germline V gene sequence: CDR1 SGDLS, CDR2 YYNGEE. This CDR3 comprises 18 residues. Trimming took off 0 bases at V and 5 bases at J, with 21 bases between the two ends. The CDR3 coding sequence is TGTGCCAGCAGCGTAGCTCCCAACCCGGGACTCTTAGACAATGAGCAGTTCTTC. It translates to CASSVAPNPGLLDNEQFF. The full variable domain, rest sourced from reference TRBV9 and TRBJ2-1, is DSGVTQTPKHLITATGQRVTLRCSPRSGDLSVYWYQQSLDQGLQFLIQYYNGEERAKGNILERFSAQQFPDLHSELNLSSLELGDSALYFCASSVAPNPGLLDNEQFFGPGTRLTVL.

V usage is TRBV15 and J usage is TRBJ1-4, with D uncertain. The germline gives CDR1 LNHNV, CDR2 YYDKDF (reference sequence). The germline V and J ends were trimmed by 0 bases and 0 bases, with 8 bases remaining between them. The CDR3 is made up of 16 amino acids. The CDR3 coding sequence is TGTGCCACCAGCAGAGATCTTTGGGCAACTAATGAAAAACTGTTTTTT. Translation gives CATSRDLWATNEKLFF.

The rearrangement uses TRBV5-1 and TRBJ1-5; D is unresolved. Germline CDR1 is SGHRS and CDR2 is YFSETQ. Deletions cut 0 bases from V and 8 bases from J, with 9 bases between. The length of the CDR3 is 13 residues. CDR3 sequence: CASSLEGLKPQHF. In DNA form, the CDR3 reads TGCGCCAGCAGCTTGGAAGGGTTGAAGCCCCAGCATTTT.

The rearrangement links TRBV15 to TRBJ2-7; 8 nucleotides line up with TRBD1. Per the germline V gene, CDR1 is LNHNV and CDR2 is YYDKDF (reference sequence). The V and J ends lost 0 bases and 5 bases, in that order; junction bases with no gene match: 6. The CDR3 loop spans 15 amino acids. CDR3 sequence: CATSREGRGLDEQYF. CDR3 sequence (DNA): TGTGCCACCAGCAGAGAGGGCAGGGGGCTCGACGAGCAGTACTTC.

This clone showed up just once. This chain uses TRBV11-3 with TRBJ1-1; D is perhaps TRBD1 (5 bases). CDR3 length equals 13 residues. Trimming shortened V by 2 bases and J by 6 bases, and 10 bases separated the two germline ends. Germline lookup yields CDR1 SGHNT and CDR2 YENEEA. The CDR3 protein is CASSLRIGAEAFF. DNA for the CDR3: TGTGCCAGCAGCTTACGAATAGGGGCTGAAGCTTTCTTT.

J is TRBJ1-2 and V is TRBV13, with D unresolved. The CDR3 has 13 amino acids. V lost 5 bases and J lost 1, with 8 bases in between. Per germline, CDR1 PRHDT and CDR2 FYEKMQ (reference sequence). The CDR3 is CASSRDDNYGYTF. Written as DNA, the CDR3 is TGTGCCAGCAGCAGGGATGATAACTATGGCTACACCTTC.

The V call is TRBV20-1, the J call TRBJ2-7; no clear D. V was trimmed by 4 bases and J by 3 bases, leaving 7 bases between them. The CDR3 contains 11 residues. Germline V lookup: CDR1 DFQATT, CDR2 SNEGSKA (reference sequence). In DNA, the CDR3 is TGCAGTGCTAACGCAGGCTACGAGCAGTACTTC. It is translated as CSANAGYEQYF.

This chain joins TRBV27 and TRBJ2-7, with a possible D match to TRBD1 (5 bases). V lost 4 bases to trimming and J lost 1 base, with 20 bases between them. Germline lookup yields CDR1 MNHEY and CDR2 SMNVEV (reference sequence). The length of the CDR3 is 17 residues. Here the CDR3 reads CASSSLRQLGRSYEQYF. Here the CDR3 DNA reads TGTGCCAGCAGTTCCCTCCGACAGCTCGGAAGGTCCTACGAGCAGTACTTC.

This sequence joins TRBV6-6 and TRBJ1-3; possibly TRBD1 for D (5 bases). The CDR3 is 16 residues long. Germline CDR1 MNHNY, CDR2 SVGAGI (reference sequence). V lost 5 bases and J lost 0, with 14 bases in between. The CDR3 loop reads CASSAGTRGSGNTIYF. The CDR3 DNA follows: TGTGCCAGCAGTGCCGGAACAAGGGGCTCTGGAAACACCATATATTTT.

In this sample, this clone turned up once. V gene TRBV7-8 combines with J gene TRBJ2-5; D might be TRBD2 (5 bases). Trimming left V 2 bases short and J 5 bases short, with 6 bases between. CDR3 size: 12 residues. CDR1 and CDR2 from the germline V gene are SGHVS and FQNEAQ. The CDR3 reads CASSLWRETQYF. CDR3 coding DNA: TGTGCCAGCAGCTTATGGAGGGAGACCCAGTACTTC.

The V and J genes are TRBV19 and TRBJ1-1; D is unclear. Germline V gene lookup returns CDR1 LNHDA and CDR2 SQIVND (reference sequence). This CDR3 spans 16 amino acids. V was cut by 3 bases and J by 1 base, with 15 bases left in between. This CDR3 reads CASSIRGIRGNTEAFF. The CDR3 DNA reads TGTGCCAGTAGTATTCGAGGGATTCGGGGGAACACTGAAGCTTTCTTT.

The CDR3 protein is CASSSTGRSGRPYNEQFF. CDR3 coding DNA: TGTGCCAGCAGCTCGACTGGGCGTAGCGGGAGACCGTACAATGAGCAGTTCTTC. The chain employs TRBV7-9 and TRBJ2-1; TRBD2 agrees at 9 bases. This CDR3 spans 18 amino acids. V was pared by 4 bases and J by 4 bases, with 14 bases of the junction left unmatched. The germline V gene encodes CDR1 SEHNR and CDR2 FQNEAQ (reference sequence).

About this clone: The identical CDR3 is also encoded by other nucleotide sequences in the sample. V is TRBV10-3 and J is TRBJ1-1; 7 bases map to TRBD1. The CDR3 has 13 residues. V gave up 5 bases and J gave up 3 bases; unmatched junction bases: 3. Germline CDR1 and CDR2: ENHRY and SYGVKD. CDR3 in amino acids: CAISRTGDTEAFF. The CDR3 DNA reads as TGTGCCATCAGTCGAACAGGGGACACTGAAGCTTTCTTT.

This clone was picked up a small number of times. This chain links TRBV29-1 with TRBJ1-1; 8 bases agree with TRBD1. The CDR3 is made up of 12 amino acids. Trimming cost V 4 bases and J 5 bases; bases outside gene matches: 3. Germline V gene sequence: CDR1 SQVTM, CDR2 ANQGSEA. CDR3 DNA sequence: TGCAGCGTTGGACAGGGGAGAACTGAAGCTTTCTTT. Encoded protein: CSVGQGRTEAFF. Full variable domain (missing parts from reference TRBV29-1 and TRBJ1-1): SAVISQKPSRDICQRGTSLTIQCQVDSQVTMMFWYRQQPGQSLTLIATANQGSEATYESGFVIDKFPISRPNLTFSTLTVSNMSPEDSSIYLCSVGQGRTEAFFGQGTRLTVV.